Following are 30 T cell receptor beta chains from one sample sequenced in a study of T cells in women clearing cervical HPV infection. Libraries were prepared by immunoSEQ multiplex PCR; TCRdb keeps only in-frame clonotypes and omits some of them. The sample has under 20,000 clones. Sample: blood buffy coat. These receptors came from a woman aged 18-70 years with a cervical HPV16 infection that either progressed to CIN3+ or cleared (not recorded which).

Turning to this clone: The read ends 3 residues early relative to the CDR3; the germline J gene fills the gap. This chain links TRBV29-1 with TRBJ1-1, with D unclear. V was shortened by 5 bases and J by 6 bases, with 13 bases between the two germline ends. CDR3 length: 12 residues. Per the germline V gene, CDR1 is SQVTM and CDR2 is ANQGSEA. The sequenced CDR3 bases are TGCAGCGTTTCCGGGTATGTGGCTGAA. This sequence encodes CSVSGYVAE. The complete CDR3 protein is CSVSGYVAEAFF. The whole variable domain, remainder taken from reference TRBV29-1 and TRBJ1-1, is SAVISQKPSRDICQRGTSLTIQCQVDSQVTMMFWYRQQPGQSLTLIATANQGSEATYESGFVIDKFPISRPNLTFSTLTVSNMSPEDSSIYLCSVSGYVAEAFFGQGTRLTVV.

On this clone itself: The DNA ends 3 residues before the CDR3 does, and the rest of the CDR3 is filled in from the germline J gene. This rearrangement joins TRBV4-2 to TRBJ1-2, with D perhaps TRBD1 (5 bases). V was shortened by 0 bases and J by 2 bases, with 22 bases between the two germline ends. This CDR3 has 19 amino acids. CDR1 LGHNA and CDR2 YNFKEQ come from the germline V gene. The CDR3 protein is CASSQEIGMRQGFNYGYTF. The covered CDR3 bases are TGTGCCAGCAGCCAAGAAATAGGTATGCGCCAGGGATTCAACTATGGC.

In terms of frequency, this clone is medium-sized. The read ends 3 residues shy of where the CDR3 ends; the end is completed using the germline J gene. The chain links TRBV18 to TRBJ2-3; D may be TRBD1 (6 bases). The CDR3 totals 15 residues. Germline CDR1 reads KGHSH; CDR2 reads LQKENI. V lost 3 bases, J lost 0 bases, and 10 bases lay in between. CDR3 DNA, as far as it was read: TGTGCCAGCTCACCTCAAACAGGGAGCACAGATACG. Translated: CASSPQTGSTDT. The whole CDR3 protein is CASSPQTGSTDTQYF.

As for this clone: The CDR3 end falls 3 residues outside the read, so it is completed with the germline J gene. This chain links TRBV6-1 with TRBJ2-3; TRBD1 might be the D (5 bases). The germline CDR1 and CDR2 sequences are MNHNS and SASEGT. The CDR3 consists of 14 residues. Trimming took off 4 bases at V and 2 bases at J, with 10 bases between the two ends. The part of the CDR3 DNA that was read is TGTGCCAGCAGTGCAGACAGCCCCACAGATACG. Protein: CASSADSPTDT. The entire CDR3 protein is CASSADSPTDTQYF.

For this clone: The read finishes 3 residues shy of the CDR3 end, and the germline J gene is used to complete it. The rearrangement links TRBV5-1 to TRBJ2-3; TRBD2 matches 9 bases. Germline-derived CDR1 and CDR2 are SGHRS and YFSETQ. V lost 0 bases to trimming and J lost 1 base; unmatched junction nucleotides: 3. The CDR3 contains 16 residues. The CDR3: CASSLGVAGGTDTQYF. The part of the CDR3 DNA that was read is TGCGCCAGCAGCTTGGGAGTAGCGGGGGGCACAGATACG.

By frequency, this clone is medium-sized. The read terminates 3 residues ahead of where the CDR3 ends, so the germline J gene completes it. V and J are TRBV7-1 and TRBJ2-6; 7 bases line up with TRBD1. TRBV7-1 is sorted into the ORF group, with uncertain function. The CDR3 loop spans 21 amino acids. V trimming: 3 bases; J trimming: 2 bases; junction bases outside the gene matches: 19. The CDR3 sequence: CASSSPGGQPTQFTGANVLTF. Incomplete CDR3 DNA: TGTGCCAGCAGCTCGCCTGGGGGACAGCCAACCCAATTTACTGGGGCCAACGTC.

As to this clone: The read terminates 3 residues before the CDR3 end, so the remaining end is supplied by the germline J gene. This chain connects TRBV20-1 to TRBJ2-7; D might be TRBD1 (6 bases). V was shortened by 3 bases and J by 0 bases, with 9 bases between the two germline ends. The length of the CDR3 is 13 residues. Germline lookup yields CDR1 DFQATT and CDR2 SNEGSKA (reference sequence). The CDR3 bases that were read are TGCAGTGCTAGGGCGGACAGCTCCTACGAG. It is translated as CSARADSSYE. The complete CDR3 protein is CSARADSSYEQYF.

CDR3 loop: CAWNRLAGVDTQYF. The CDR3 DNA, read in part, is TGTGCCTGGAACAGGCTAGCGGGGGTGGATACG. V is TRBV30 and J is TRBJ2-3, with 10 positions matching TRBD2. The read ends 3 residues early relative to the CDR3; the germline J gene fills the gap. With 4 bases clipped from V and 6 bases from J, the junction kept 7 bases outside the gene matches. The CDR3 sequence is 14 residues long. CDR1 GTSNPN and CDR2 SVGIG come from the germline V gene (reference sequence).

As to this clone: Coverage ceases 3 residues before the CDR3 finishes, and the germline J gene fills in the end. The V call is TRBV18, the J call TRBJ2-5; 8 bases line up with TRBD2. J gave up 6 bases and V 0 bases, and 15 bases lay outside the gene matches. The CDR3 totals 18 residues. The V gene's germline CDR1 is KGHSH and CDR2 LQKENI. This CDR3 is CASSPPRFASGGWQTQYF. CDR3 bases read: TGTGCCAGCTCACCACCTCGTTTCGCCAGCGGGGGTTGGCAGACC.

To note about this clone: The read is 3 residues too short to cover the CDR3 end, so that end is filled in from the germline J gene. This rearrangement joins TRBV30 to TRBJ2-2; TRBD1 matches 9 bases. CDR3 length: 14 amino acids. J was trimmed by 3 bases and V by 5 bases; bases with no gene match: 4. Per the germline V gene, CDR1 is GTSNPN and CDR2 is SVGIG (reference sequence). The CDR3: CAWDRGSYTGELFF. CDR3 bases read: TGTGCCTGGGACAGGGGGTCATACACCGGGGAG.

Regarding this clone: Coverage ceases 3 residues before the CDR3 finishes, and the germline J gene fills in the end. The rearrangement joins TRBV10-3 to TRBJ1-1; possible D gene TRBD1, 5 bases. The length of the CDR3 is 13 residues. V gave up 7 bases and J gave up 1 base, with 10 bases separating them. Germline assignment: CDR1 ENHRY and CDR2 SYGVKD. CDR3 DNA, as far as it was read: TGTGCCATCAATCGGGGGGGGAACACTGAA. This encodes CAINRGGNTE. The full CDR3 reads CAINRGGNTEAFF.

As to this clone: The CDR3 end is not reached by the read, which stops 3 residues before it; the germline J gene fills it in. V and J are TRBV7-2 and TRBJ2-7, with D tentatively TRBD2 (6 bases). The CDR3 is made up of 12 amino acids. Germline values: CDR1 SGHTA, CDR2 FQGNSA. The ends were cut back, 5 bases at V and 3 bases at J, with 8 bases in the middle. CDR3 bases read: TGTGCCAGCAGCGCGGACTACTACGAG. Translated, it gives CASSADYYE. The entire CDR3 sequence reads CASSADYYEQYF. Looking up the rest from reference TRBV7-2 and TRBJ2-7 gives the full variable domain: GAGVSQSPSNKVTEKGKDVELRCDPISGHTALYWYRQSLGQGLEFLIYFQGNSAPDKSGLPSDRFSAERTGGSVSTLTIQRTQQEDSAVYLCASSADYYEQYFGPGTRLTVT.

The CDR3 region is CSATGTSAYEQYF. The part of the CDR3 DNA that was read is TGCAGTGCTACCGGGACTAGCGCCTACGAG. The chain couples TRBV20-1 to TRBJ2-7, with TRBD2 identical over 10 bases. The sequence runs out 3 residues before the end of the CDR3; the remainder is reconstructed from the germline J gene. V lost 4 bases and J lost 2; bases outside the gene matches: 2. Germline-derived CDR1 and CDR2 are DFQATT and SNEGSKA (reference sequence). The CDR3 has 13 amino acids.

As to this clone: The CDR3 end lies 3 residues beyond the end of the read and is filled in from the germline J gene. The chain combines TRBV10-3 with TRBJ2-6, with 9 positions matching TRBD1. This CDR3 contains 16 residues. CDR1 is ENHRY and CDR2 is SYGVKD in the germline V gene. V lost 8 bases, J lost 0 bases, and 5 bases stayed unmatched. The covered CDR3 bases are TGTGCCATCGCCGGGACAGGGTACTCTGGGGCCAACGTC. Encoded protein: CAIAGTGYSGANV. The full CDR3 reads CAIAGTGYSGANVLTF.

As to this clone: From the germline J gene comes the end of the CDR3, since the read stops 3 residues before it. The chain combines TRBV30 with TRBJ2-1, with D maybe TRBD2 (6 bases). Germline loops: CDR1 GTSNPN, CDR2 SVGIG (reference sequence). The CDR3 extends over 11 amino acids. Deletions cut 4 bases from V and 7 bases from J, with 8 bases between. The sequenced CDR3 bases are TGTGCCTGGACACGGGGGAATGAG. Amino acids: CAWTRGNE. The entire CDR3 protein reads CAWTRGNEQFF.

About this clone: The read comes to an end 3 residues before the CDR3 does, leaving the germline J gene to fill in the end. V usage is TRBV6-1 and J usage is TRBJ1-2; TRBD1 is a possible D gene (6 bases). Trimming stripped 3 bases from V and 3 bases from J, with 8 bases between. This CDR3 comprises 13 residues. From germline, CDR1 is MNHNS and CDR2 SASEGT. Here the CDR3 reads CASSEYRDYGYTF. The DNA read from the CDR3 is TGTGCCAGCAGTGAGTACAGGGACTATGGC.

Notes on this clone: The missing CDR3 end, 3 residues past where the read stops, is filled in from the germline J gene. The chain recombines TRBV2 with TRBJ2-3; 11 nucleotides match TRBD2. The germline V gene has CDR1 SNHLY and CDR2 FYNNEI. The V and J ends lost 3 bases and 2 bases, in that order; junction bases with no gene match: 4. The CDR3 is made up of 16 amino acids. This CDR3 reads CASSDRSGGVTDTQYF. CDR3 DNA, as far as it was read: TGTGCCAGCAGTGATCGTAGCGGGGGGGTCACAGATACG. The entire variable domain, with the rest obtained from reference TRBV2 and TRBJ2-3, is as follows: EPEVTQTPSHQVTQMGQEVILRCVPISNHLYFYWYRQILGQKVEFLVSFYNNEISEKSEIFDDQFSVERPDGSNFTLKIRSTKLEDSAMYFCASSDRSGGVTDTQYFGPGTRLTVL.

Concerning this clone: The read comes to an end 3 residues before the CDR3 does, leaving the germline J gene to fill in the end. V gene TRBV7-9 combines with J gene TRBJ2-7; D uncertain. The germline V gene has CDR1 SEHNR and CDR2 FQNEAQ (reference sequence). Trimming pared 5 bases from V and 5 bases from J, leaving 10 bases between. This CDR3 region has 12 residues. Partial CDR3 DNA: TGTGCCAGCAGCCTCGCGGATAACGAG. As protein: CASSLADNE. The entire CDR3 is CASSLADNEQYF. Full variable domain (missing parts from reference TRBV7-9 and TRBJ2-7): DTGVSQNPRHKITKRGQNVTFRCDPISEHNRLYWYRQTLGQGPEFLTYFQNEAQLEKSRLLSDRFSAERPKGSFSTLEIQRTEQGDSAMYLCASSLADNEQYFGPGTRLTVT.

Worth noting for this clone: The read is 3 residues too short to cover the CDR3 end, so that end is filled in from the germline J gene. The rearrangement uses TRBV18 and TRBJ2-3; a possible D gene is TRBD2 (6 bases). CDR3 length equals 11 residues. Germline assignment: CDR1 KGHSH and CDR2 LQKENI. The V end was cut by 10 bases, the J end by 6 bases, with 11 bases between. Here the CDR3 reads CATSGVDTQYF. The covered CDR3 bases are TGTGCCACATCGGGGGTTGATACG.

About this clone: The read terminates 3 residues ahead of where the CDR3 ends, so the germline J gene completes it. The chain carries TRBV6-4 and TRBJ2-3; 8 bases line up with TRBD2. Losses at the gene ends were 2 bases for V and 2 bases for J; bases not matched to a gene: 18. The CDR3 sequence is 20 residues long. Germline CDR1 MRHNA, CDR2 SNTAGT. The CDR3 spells CASSDKTPSLAGGDTDTQYF. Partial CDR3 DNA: TGTGCCAGCAGTGACAAAACTCCGAGCCTAGCGGGCGGGGACACAGATACG.

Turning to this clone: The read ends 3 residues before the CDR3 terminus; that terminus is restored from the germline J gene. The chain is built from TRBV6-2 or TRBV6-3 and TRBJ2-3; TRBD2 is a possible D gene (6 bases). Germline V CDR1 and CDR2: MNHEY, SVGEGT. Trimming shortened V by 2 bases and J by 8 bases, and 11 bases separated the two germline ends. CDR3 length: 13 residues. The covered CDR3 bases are TGTGCCAGCAGTTACGGAGGGTTGGGTACG. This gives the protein CASSYGGLGT. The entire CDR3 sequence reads CASSYGGLGTQYF.

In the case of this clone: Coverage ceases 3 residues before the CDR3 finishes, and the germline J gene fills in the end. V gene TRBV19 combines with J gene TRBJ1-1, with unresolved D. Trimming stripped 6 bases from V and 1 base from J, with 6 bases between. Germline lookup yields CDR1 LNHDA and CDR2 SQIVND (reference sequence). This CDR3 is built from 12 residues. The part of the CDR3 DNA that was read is TGTGCCAGTAGGCCGGGGAACACTGAA. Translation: CASRPGNTE. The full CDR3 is CASRPGNTEAFF.

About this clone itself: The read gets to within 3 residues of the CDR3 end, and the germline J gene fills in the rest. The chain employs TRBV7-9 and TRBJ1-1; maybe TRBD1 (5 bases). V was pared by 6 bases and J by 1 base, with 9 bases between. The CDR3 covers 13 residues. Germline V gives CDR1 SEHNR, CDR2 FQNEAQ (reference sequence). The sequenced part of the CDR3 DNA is TGTGCCAGCAGGCAGGGTGGGAACACTGAA. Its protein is CASRQGGNTE. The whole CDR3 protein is CASRQGGNTEAFF.

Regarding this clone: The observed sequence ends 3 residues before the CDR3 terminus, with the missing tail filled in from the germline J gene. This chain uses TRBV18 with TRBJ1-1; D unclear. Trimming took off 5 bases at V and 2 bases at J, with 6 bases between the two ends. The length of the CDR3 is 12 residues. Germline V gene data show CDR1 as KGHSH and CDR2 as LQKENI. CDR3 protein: CASSSGNTEAFF. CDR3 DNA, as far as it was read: TGTGCCAGCTCATCAGGAAACACTGAA.

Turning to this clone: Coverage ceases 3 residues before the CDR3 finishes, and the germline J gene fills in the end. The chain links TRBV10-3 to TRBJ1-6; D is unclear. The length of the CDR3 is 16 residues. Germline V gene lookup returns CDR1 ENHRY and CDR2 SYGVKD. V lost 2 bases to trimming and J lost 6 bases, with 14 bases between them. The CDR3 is CAISEGSRRSNSPLHF. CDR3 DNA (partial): TGTGCCATCAGTGAGGGCTCCCGCAGGAGTAATTCACCC.

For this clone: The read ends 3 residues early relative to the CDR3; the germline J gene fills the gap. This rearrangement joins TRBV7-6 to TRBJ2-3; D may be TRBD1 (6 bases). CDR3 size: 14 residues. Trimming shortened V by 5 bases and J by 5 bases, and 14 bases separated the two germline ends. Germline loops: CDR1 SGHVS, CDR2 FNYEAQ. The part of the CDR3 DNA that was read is TGTGCCAGCAGCCGAAACTCAGGGGTAGATACG. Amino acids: CASSRNSGVDT. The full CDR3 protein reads CASSRNSGVDTQYF.

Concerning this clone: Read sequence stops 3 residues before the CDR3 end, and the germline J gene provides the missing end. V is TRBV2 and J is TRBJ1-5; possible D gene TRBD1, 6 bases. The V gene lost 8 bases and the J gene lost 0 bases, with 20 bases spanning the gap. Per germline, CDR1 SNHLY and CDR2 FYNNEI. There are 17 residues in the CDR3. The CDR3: CASGGTPGGYSNQPQHF. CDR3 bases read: TGTGCCAGCGGAGGGACACCCGGGGGGTATAGCAATCAGCCC.

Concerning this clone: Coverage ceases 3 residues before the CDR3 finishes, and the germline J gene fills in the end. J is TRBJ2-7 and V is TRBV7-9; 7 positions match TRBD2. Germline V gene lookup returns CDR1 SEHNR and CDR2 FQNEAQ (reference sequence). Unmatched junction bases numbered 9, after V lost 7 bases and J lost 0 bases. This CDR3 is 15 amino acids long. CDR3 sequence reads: CASTETSADSYEQYF. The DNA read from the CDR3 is TGTGCCAGCACCGAAACTAGCGCGGACTCCTACGAG. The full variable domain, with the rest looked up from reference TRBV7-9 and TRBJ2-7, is DTGVSQNPRHKITKRGQNVTFRCDPISEHNRLYWYRQTLGQGPEFLTYFQNEAQLEKSRLLSDRFSAERPKGSFSTLEIQRTEQGDSAMYLCASTETSADSYEQYFGPGTRLTVT.

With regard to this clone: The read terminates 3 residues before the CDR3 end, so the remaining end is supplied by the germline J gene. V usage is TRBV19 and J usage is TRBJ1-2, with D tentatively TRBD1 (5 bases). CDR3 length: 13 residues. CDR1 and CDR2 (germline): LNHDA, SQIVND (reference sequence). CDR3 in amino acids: CASSTQGGAGYTF. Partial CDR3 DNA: TGTGCCAGTAGTACCCAAGGAGGGGCAGGC.

The covered CDR3 bases are TGTGCCAGCAGGATCGCGACAGGGGCTGGAAACACC. Its translation is CASRIATGAGNT. The entire CDR3 protein reads CASRIATGAGNTIYF. The J gene is TRBJ1-3, the V gene TRBV2; TRBD1 agrees at 8 bases. Sequencing ends 3 residues short of the CDR3 end; the germline J gene provides the rest. Trimming took 6 bases from V and 2 from J; bases not matched to a gene: 6. CDR3 size: 15 residues. The germline gives CDR1 SNHLY, CDR2 FYNNEI.